This T cell receptor beta chain was recorded in a study of blood T cell repertoires in COVID-19 (dated by TCRdb to between 2020 and 2021). Regarding the study in general: Collaborator samples came from the United States, Italy and Spain and covered acute and convalescent phases of COVID-19. The prospective study material was composed of cDNA or gDNA derived from T cells, B-cell-depleted T cells, or PBMCs. Deeply sampled blood TCRbeta repertoires from subjects exposed to, actively infected with, or recovered from COVID-19 were included in the dataset. The repertoires were released in a freely available public database intended as a resource for research on the immune response to SARS-CoV-2. The samples were drawn from two sources: the first 160 participants of the ongoing ImmuneRACE study, and 950 to 1,500 subjects contributed by 6 global collaborators. A de-identified subject ID, COVID-19 status, age in years and sex were almost always included in the sample metadata. Where available, HLA class I and class II types were obtained from metadata supplied by the sample provider rather than from assay-based typing. Summary of the overall study and its limitations: How much clinical and demographic metadata was included differed by source and by participant, and the metadata was provided uncurated.

A second Seattle source provided samples from volunteer blood donors who had recovered from COVID-19. Each collaborating institution followed its own protocols to collect whole blood in K2EDTA tubes. Collaborator samples were shipped for TCRbeta analysis as frozen whole blood, isolated PBMCs, or DNA extracted from either sample type. For this clone: It has no known antigen specificity. Per-base qualities were not stored, and no clone one base away is much larger.

The immunoSEQ Assay, a bias-controlled multiplex PCR, was used to amplify TCRbeta CDR3 regions from genomic DNA. As for the authors' bioinformatics: The number of nucleated cells in each sample was estimated from the amplification of reference gene primers within the assay. Sequence reads were collapsed and filtered to measure the absolute abundance of every unique TCRbeta CDR3 rearrangement. For each sample, productive Simpson clonality was calculated by taking the square root of Simpson's diversity index across productive rearrangements. TCRdb mirrors the immuneACCESS table, restricted to in-frame sequences. Some clones are absent from its copies; in checked studies, under half trace to an unresolved V gene, and the reason for the others is unknown. V and J calls plus clone size are reproduced from that table; the DNA served to infer D and trimming. The sample data list about 180,000 clones, and 80% to 90% of these were observed just once. Clones ranked in the top ten supply under 2% of the sample.

This clonotype originated in a man aged 18 to 29 who had recovered from COVID-19. The specimen sequenced was peripheral blood.

The CDR3 protein sequence reads: CASSLAGQGNSPLHF. The DNA is as follows: TGTGCCAGCAGCTTAGCAGGGCAGGGGAATTCACCCCTCCACTTT. The chain employs TRBV7-6 and TRBJ1-6; the best D guess is TRBD1, with 6 bases matching. The CDR3 goes from the cysteine to the phenylalanine over 15 residues. Only the CDR3 region is kept as DNA, spanning 45 bases read in frame from base 1. CDR1 and CDR2 were assigned from the germline V gene as SGHVS and FNYEAQ. Trimming at the junction amounts to 0 bases on V and 7 bases on J, and the germline ends lie 10 bases apart.